Shown below are 26 T cell receptor beta chains from a single sample sequenced in a study of blood T cell repertoires in COVID-19. The data were produced by immunoSEQ multiplex PCR, yet TCRdb's version contains in-frame clones alone and is incomplete. The repertoire holds roughly 230,000 clones, with nearly 90% as singletons. The specimen sequenced was peripheral blood. Receptor source: a woman aged 55-70 years with COVID-19, enrolled during active disease.

V and J are TRBV5-8 and TRBJ1-4; possible D gene TRBD1, 6 bases. This CDR3 is 15 amino acids long. With 0 bases removed from V and 0 bases from J, the gap between germline ends came to 6 bases. Per the germline V gene, CDR1 is SGHTS and CDR2 is YDEGEE. CDR3 coding DNA: TGTGCCAGCAGCTTGGGGACAGCAACTAATGAAAAACTGTTTTTT. Protein sequence: CASSLGTATNEKLFF.

The J gene is TRBJ2-7, the V gene TRBV20-1, with 7 nucleotides matching TRBD1. V dropped 3 bases and J dropped 0; count of bases not matched to a gene: 5. Germline CDR1 is DFQATT and CDR2 is SNEGSKA (reference sequence). The CDR3 has 14 amino acids. The DNA for the CDR3 is TGCAGTGCTAGTGGACAGGCGCGCTCCTACGAGCAGTACTTC. Amino acids: CSASGQARSYEQYF.

The V call is TRBV11-3, the J call TRBJ2-2; TRBD1 matches at 7 bases. CDR1 and CDR2 (germline): SGHNT, YENEEA. The trim removed 5 bases at V and 1 base at J, leaving 7 bases unmatched. The length of the CDR3 is 16 residues. The CDR3 sequence: CASSPRQGWNTGELFF. In DNA form, the CDR3 reads TGTGCCAGCAGCCCGCGACAGGGTTGGAACACCGGGGAGCTGTTTTTT. The full variable domain, in which reference TRBV11-3 and TRBJ2-2 provide the parts outside the CDR3, is EAGVVQSPRYKIIEKKQPVAFWCNPISGHNTLYWYLQNLGQGPELLIRYENEEAVDDSQLPKDRFSAERLKGVDSTLKIQPAELGDSAVYLCASSPRQGWNTGELFFGEGSRLTVL.

This clone was found once. V and J are TRBV7-7 and TRBJ2-1, with D unclear. Per germline, CDR1 SSHAT and CDR2 FNYEAQ (reference sequence). The germline V and J ends were trimmed by 5 bases and 6 bases, with 17 bases remaining between them. The CDR3 contains 15 residues. In DNA form, the CDR3 reads TGTGCCAGCAGCCCCAGCGCCAAGCCTTCCAATGAGCAGTTCTTC. Its translation is CASSPSAKPSNEQFF.

This clone was recorded once. The rearrangement joins TRBV15 to TRBJ2-5; TRBD1 might be the D (5 bases). Trimming shortened V by 3 bases and J by 3 bases, and 5 bases separated the two germline ends. The germline CDR1 and CDR2 sequences are LNHNV and YYDKDF (reference sequence). CDR3 length: 12 amino acids. The CDR3 nucleotides are TGTGCCACCAGCAGGACAGAAGAGACCCAGTACTTC. Protein sequence: CATSRTEETQYF.

This sequence joins TRBV4-2 and TRBJ1-1, with TRBD1 matching over 8 bases. V was clipped by 2 bases and J by 6 bases; unmatched bases: 8. The CDR3 totals 15 residues. CDR1 and CDR2 from the germline V gene are LGHNA and YNFKEQ. The CDR3 reads CASSQNRGGTAEAFF. CDR3 sequence (DNA): TGTGCCAGCAGCCAAAACAGGGGGGGGACCGCTGAAGCTTTCTTT.

The chain links TRBV6-5 to TRBJ1-2; D possibly corresponds to TRBD1 (6 bases). V was shortened by 2 bases and J by 7 bases, with 14 bases between the two germline ends. The CDR3 has 14 residues. Germline V lookup: CDR1 MNHEY, CDR2 SVGAGI. CDR3 sequence reads: CASSYDRGQSGYTF. CDR3 DNA: TGTGCCAGCAGTTACGACCGAGGACAGTCTGGCTACACCTTC.

The chain recombines TRBV2 with TRBJ2-7, with unresolved D. CDR3 length: 11 amino acids. V was shortened by 7 bases and J by 3 bases, with 7 bases between the two germline ends. Germline assignment: CDR1 SNHLY and CDR2 FYNNEI. The CDR3 spells CASTLNYEQYF. Written as DNA, the CDR3 is TGTGCCAGCACCTTAAACTACGAGCAGTACTTC.

Note on this clone: An end of the junction does not agree with germline; a read error may underlie this. The CDR3 spells CASREGTSATYEQYF. The CDR3 DNA follows: TGTGCCAGCAGGGAAGGGACTAGCGCCACCTACGAGCAGTACTTC. The chain joins TRBV6-1 to TRBJ2-7, with 10 bases matching TRBD2. The CDR3 spans 15 residues. Per the germline V gene, CDR1 is MNHNS and CDR2 is SASEGT.

This chain connects TRBV6-6 to TRBJ2-7; TRBD1 agrees at 9 bases. The CDR3 has 16 amino acids. With V trimmed by 6 bases and J by 2 bases, 11 bases remained unmatched. Germline loops: CDR1 MNHNY, CDR2 SVGAGI (reference sequence). As DNA, the CDR3 is TGTGCCAGCAGCCCTCGGGACAGGGAAAGGGCCTACGAGCAGTACTTC. Protein product: CASSPRDRERAYEQYF.

This clone was detected only once. The chain uses TRBV18 and TRBJ1-1; TRBD1 is a possible D gene (6 bases). The V and J ends lost 4 bases and 1 base respectively, with 16 bases between them. CDR1 KGHSH and CDR2 LQKENI come from the germline V gene. This CDR3 contains 16 residues. CDR3: CASSQELVGANTEAFF. The CDR3 coding sequence is TGTGCCAGCTCACAAGAATTAGTGGGGGCGAACACTGAAGCTTTCTTT.

V and J are TRBV30 and TRBJ1-1; 11 bases fit TRBD1. V shed 3 bases and J 11 bases; nucleotides not matched to a gene: 8. The CDR3 spans 13 residues. Germline CDR1 reads GTSNPN; CDR2 reads SVGIG (reference sequence). CDR3 protein: CAWSGQGALTAFF. The CDR3, as DNA: TGTGCCTGGAGCGGACAGGGGGCCCTGACGGCTTTCTTT.

This sequence joins TRBV10-3 and TRBJ2-7, with 8 bases fitting TRBD1. The CDR3 extends over 14 amino acids. Germline CDR1 is ENHRY and CDR2 is SYGVKD. V lost 0 bases to trimming and J lost 6 bases; unmatched junction nucleotides: 4. The CDR3 spells CAISESTGGGEQYF. DNA of the CDR3: TGTGCCATCAGTGAGTCTACAGGGGGAGGCGAGCAGTACTTC.

The chain couples TRBV7-2 to TRBJ1-1; TRBD1 agrees at 11 bases. Per germline, CDR1 SGHTA and CDR2 FQGNSA. Unmatched junction bases numbered 12, after V lost 2 bases and J lost 4 bases. The CDR3 is made up of 18 amino acids. CDR3 in amino acids: CASSLNGGLGTGGTEAFF. The CDR3 DNA follows: TGTGCCAGCAGCTTAAATGGAGGGCTAGGGACAGGGGGCACTGAAGCTTTCTTT.

V is TRBV6-6 and J is TRBJ1-2, with 9 bases aligning to TRBD1. V was clipped by 6 bases and J by 3 bases; unmatched bases: 8. Germline V gives CDR1 MNHNY, CDR2 SVGAGI (reference sequence). CDR3 length: 15 amino acids. The CDR3 bases are TGTGCCAGCAGGCCCAACACAGGGGGCGACTATGGCTACACCTTC. Protein: CASRPNTGGDYGYTF.

The chain couples TRBV7-3 to TRBJ2-1, with D possibly matching TRBD1 (6 bases). Germline V lookup: CDR1 SGHTA, CDR2 FQGTGA. There are 15 residues in the CDR3. Trimming took off 5 bases at V and 2 bases at J, with 13 bases between the two ends. CDR3: CASSSTGSTYNEQFF. The DNA for the CDR3 is TGTGCCAGCAGCAGCACAGGGTCCACCTACAATGAGCAGTTCTTC.

As to this clone: The conserved final phenylalanine or tryptophan is absent from the CDR3, which likely points to a read error. It is unclear where the CDR3 begins or ends on the DNA, so no DNA is shown, and the CDR3 is as TCRdb lists it. This chain uses TRBV2 with TRBJ1-5. Germline V gene data show CDR1 as SNHLY and CDR2 as FYNNEI. Inclusive of both ends, the CDR3 amounts to 13 amino acids. The chain's CDR3 is CASSLARNGPRII.

This rearrangement joins TRBV5-1 to TRBJ1-5; D possibly corresponds to TRBD1 (5 bases). V was pared by 4 bases and J by 6 bases, with 17 bases between. From germline, CDR1 is SGHRS and CDR2 YFSETQ. CDR3 length: 15 residues. CDR3 bases: TGCGCCAGCAGCCCGGGGGGAAGTGGGGCTCAGCCCCAGCATTTT. Residues: CASSPGGSGAQPQHF.

The chain couples TRBV5-5 to TRBJ1-2; no firm D call. This CDR3 spans 13 amino acids. CDR1 SGHKS and CDR2 YYEKEE come from the germline V gene (reference sequence). Trimming cost V 2 bases and J 3 bases, with 8 bases left between them. CDR3 region: CASSFDIDYGYTF. CDR3 nucleotide sequence: TGTGCCAGCAGCTTCGATATAGACTATGGCTACACCTTC. Full variable domain (rest looked up from reference TRBV5-5 and TRBJ1-2): DAGVTQSPTHLIKTRGQQVTLRCSPISGHKSVSWYQQVLGQGPQFIFQYYEKEERGRGNFPDRFSARQFPNYSSELNVNALLLGDSALYLCASSFDIDYGYTFGSGTRLTVV.

The gene calls are TRBV21-1 and TRBJ1-3. TRBV21-1 is reported as a pseudogene. The CDR3 runs 16 residues. CDR3 nucleotide sequence: TGTGCCAGCAGCAAAGAAAAAGTTAGCTCTGGAAACACCATATATTTT. Its translation is CASSKEKVSSGNTIYF.

The chain carries TRBV19 and TRBJ1-1; D gene ambiguous. Germline assignment: CDR1 LNHDA and CDR2 SQIVND (reference sequence). The CDR3 runs 14 residues. The V gene lost 7 bases and the J gene lost 5 bases, with 17 bases spanning the gap. This CDR3 reads CASIPQRAVTEAFF. CDR3 DNA sequence: TGTGCCAGTATCCCCCAGAGGGCTGTTACTGAAGCTTTCTTT.

The chain employs TRBV3-1 (or the pseudogene TRBV3-2) and TRBJ2-7; no firm D call. CDR3 length: 11 residues. The V end was cut by 5 bases, the J end by 3 bases, with 5 bases between. Looked up from germline, CDR1 is LGHDT and CDR2 is YNNKEL (reference sequence). This chain's CDR3 is CASSGDYEQYF. The CDR3 coding sequence is TGTGCCAGCAGCGGAGACTACGAGCAGTACTTC.

V usage is TRBV6-6 and J usage is TRBJ1-4; maybe TRBD1 (6 bases). Trimming removed 5 bases at V and 5 bases at J, with 6 bases between. The germline CDR1 and CDR2 sequences are MNHNY and SVGAGI (reference sequence). CDR3 length equals 12 residues. CDR3 bases: TGTGCCAGCAGTCAGGGGAATGAAAAACTGTTTTTT. Its translation is CASSQGNEKLFF.

The chain uses TRBV27 and TRBJ2-4; D gene unclear. V lost 5 bases, J lost 0 bases, and 8 bases lay in between. The CDR3 extends over 14 amino acids. The germline CDR1 and CDR2 sequences are MNHEY and SMNVEV (reference sequence). The CDR3 DNA is TGTGCCAGCAGTCCTTTACTAGCCAAAAACATTCAGTACTTC. Amino acids: CASSPLLAKNIQYF.

CDR3 in DNA: TGTGCCAGCAGGATCAACAGGGGACAGCCAATGAACACTGAAGCTTTCTTT. This codes for CASRINRGQPMNTEAFF. V and J are TRBV5-8 and TRBJ1-1, with TRBD1 matching over 7 bases. Germline loops: CDR1 SGHTS, CDR2 YDEGEE. The CDR3 is made up of 17 amino acids. The V gene end was trimmed by 5 bases and the J gene end by 0 bases; junction bases not matched to a gene: 13.

This chain uses TRBV15 with TRBJ2-3, with D possibly matching TRBD1 (5 bases). Trimming removed 2 bases from V and 4 bases from J, with 7 bases in between. CDR3 length equals 13 residues. Germline V gene data show CDR1 as LNHNV and CDR2 as YYDKDF (reference sequence). The CDR3 DNA is TGTGCCACCAGCAGATCAGGGCCAGATACGCAGTATTTT. This encodes CATSRSGPDTQYF.